Listed here is a single T cell receptor (beta chain). This specimen comes from a study of control samples from healthy donors and cancer patients. Assay: immunoSEQ multiplex PCR; the TCRdb copy retains only in-frame clones and omits some. The sample holds approximately 150,000 clones, about nine tenths seen once. The sequence derives from a man aged 25 to 45 in good health. The sequenced material came from blood.

CDR3 sequence (DNA): TGTGCCACCAGCCCGCGACAGGGGCCCGGGGGAGGACAGCCCCAGCATTTT. Translated, it gives CATSPRQGPGGGQPQHF. This chain joins TRBV15 and TRBJ1-5, with TRBD1 matching 8 bases. This CDR3 spans 17 amino acids. V shed 5 bases and J 7 bases; nucleotides not matched to a gene: 16. From germline, CDR1 is LNHNV and CDR2 YYDKDF (reference sequence).